The 16 T cell receptor beta chains reported below all come from one sample, sequenced in a study of blood T cell repertoires in COVID-19. TCRdb's table, derived via immunoSEQ multiplex PCR, lists solely in-frame clones and lacks some. This sample has about 130,000 clones; 74% occur once, and the top ten carry approximately 6%. Sequencing was carried out using peripheral blood. The origin of the receptors is a man aged 80 or over with COVID-19, enrolled during active disease.

This clone was picked up a small number of times. This sequence joins TRBV2 and TRBJ1-2; possible D gene TRBD1, 6 bases. CDR1 and CDR2 (germline): SNHLY, FYNNEI. CDR3 size: 13 residues. V dropped 8 bases and J dropped 7 bases, with 17 bases sitting between them. DNA of the CDR3: TGTGCCAGCCATTTACAGGGAGTGGGTGGCTACACCTTC. The encoded protein is CASHLQGVGGYTF.

The rearrangement links TRBV6-5 to TRBJ2-7; D perhaps matches TRBD2 (5 bases). Deletions cut 6 bases from V and 4 bases from J, with 19 bases between. The CDR3 spans 15 residues. The germline gives CDR1 MNHEY, CDR2 SVGAGI. Written as DNA, the CDR3 is TGTGCCAGCAGCGACTCGACGGGATCTTGGTACGAGCAGTACTTC. Its translation: CASSDSTGSWYEQYF.

This clone was observed a single time. The V and J genes are TRBV5-1 and TRBJ2-7; tentative D call: TRBD1 (7 bases). Trimming took 0 bases from V and 4 from J, leaving 20 bases between them. This CDR3 has 17 amino acids. Per the germline V gene, CDR1 is SGHRS and CDR2 is YFSETQ. The CDR3 DNA reads as TGCGCCAGCAGCTTGGGACAGGGAGGTTCTTTTAGGTACGAGCAGTACTTC. It is translated as CASSLGQGGSFRYEQYF.

The chain carries TRBV3-1 (or the pseudogene TRBV3-2) and TRBJ2-7; D is possibly TRBD1 (5 bases). V lost 1 base and J lost 3, with 19 bases in between. The CDR3 has 17 residues. Germline-derived CDR1 and CDR2 are LGHDT and YNNKEL (reference sequence). The CDR3 sequence: CASSQAATGMILYEQYF. The CDR3 bases are TGTGCCAGCAGCCAAGCCGCTACAGGAATGATCCTCTACGAGCAGTACTTC.

This clone was observed a handful of times. The rearrangement uses TRBV7-9 and TRBJ2-2; 9 bases are a match to TRBD1. The trim removed 4 bases at V and 3 bases at J, leaving 9 bases unmatched. Germline V gene data show CDR1 as SEHNR and CDR2 as FQNEAQ (reference sequence). The CDR3 totals 17 residues. The CDR3 sequence is CASSSGTGLGDTGELFF. CDR3 DNA sequence: TGTGCCAGCAGCTCTGGGACAGGGCTGGGGGACACCGGGGAGCTGTTTTTT.

This chain uses TRBV29-1 with TRBJ1-4; 8 positions match TRBD1. Trimming took 5 bases from V and 7 from J; bases not matched to a gene: 6. This CDR3 is built from 13 residues. CDR1 is SQVTM and CDR2 is ANQGSEA in the germline V gene. CDR3 sequence reads: CSVQGAPGEKLFF. In nucleotides, the CDR3 is TGCAGCGTTCAGGGGGCGCCGGGTGAAAAACTGTTTTTT.

The chain recombines TRBV9 with TRBJ1-1; D is perhaps TRBD1 (5 bases). V gave up 0 bases and J gave up 2 bases, with 11 bases separating them. This CDR3 comprises 15 residues. Per the germline V gene, CDR1 is SGDLS and CDR2 is YYNGEE. The CDR3 nucleotides read TGTGCCAGCAGCGTAGCACCCACAGGAAACACTGAAGCTTTCTTT. This encodes CASSVAPTGNTEAFF.

The CDR3: CASSSPREGYNEQFF. The CDR3 nucleotides read TGTGCCAGCAGCTCCCCCCGGGAGGGGTACAATGAGCAGTTCTTC. The chain links TRBV7-8 to TRBJ2-1; 8 bases map to TRBD2. The CDR3 contains 15 residues. The germline V gene encodes CDR1 SGHVS and CDR2 FQNEAQ. The J segment lost 4 bases and the V segment lost 4 bases, leaving 6 bases of the junction unmatched. The full variable domain, in which reference TRBV7-8 and TRBJ2-1 provide the parts outside the CDR3, is GAGVSQSPRYKVAKRGQDVALRCDPISGHVSLFWYQQALGQGPEFLTYFQNEAQLDKSGLPSDRFFAERPEGSVSTLKIQRTQQEDSAVYLCASSSPREGYNEQFFGPGTRLTVL.

V is TRBV19 and J is TRBJ1-5, with D uncertain. The CDR3 spans 14 residues. Trimming pared 6 bases from V and 0 bases from J, leaving 9 bases between. From germline, CDR1 is LNHDA and CDR2 SQIVND (reference sequence). The DNA of the CDR3 is TGTGCCAGTAGGTCAGAAGATAGCAATCAGCCCCAGCATTTT. Residues: CASRSEDSNQPQHF.

The chain employs TRBV5-4 and TRBJ1-4; D remains unclear. Germline assignment: CDR1 SGHNT and CDR2 YYREEE (reference sequence). This CDR3 is built from 14 residues. The V gene lost 4 bases and the J gene lost 6 bases, with 13 bases spanning the gap. The CDR3 bases are TGTGCCAGCAGCCTGGGAAACCAGGATGAAAAACTGTTTTTT. This codes for CASSLGNQDEKLFF.

The chain combines TRBV5-4 with TRBJ1-2, with D maybe TRBD1 (5 bases). Germline V lookup: CDR1 SGHNT, CDR2 YYREEE (reference sequence). Between the trimmed V and J ends, which lost 5 bases and 5 bases, there was a span of 19 bases. There are 15 residues in the CDR3. In DNA form, the CDR3 reads TGTGCCAGCAGTCTGGGCCAGACAGCGCCTTATGGCTACACCTTC. Amino acids: CASSLGQTAPYGYTF. Full variable domain (outside the CDR3, taken from reference TRBV5-4 and TRBJ1-2): ETGVTQSPTHLIKTRGQQVTLRCSSQSGHNTVSWYQQALGQGPQFIFQYYREEENGRGNFPPRFSGLQFPNYSSELNVNALELDDSALYLCASSLGQTAPYGYTFGSGTRLTVV.

Points on this clone: Other nucleotide sequences from this sample produce the same CDR3. The chain joins TRBV5-1 to TRBJ2-3; 8 bases are shared with TRBD1. This CDR3 comprises 15 residues. Germline CDR1 SGHRS, CDR2 YFSETQ. V lost 0 bases and J lost 2; bases outside the gene matches: 2. CDR3 in amino acids: CASSLVQGDTDTQYF. For the CDR3, the DNA is TGCGCCAGCAGCTTGGTACAGGGGGACACAGATACGCAGTATTTT.

As DNA, the CDR3 is TGTGCCAGCGGATCACTCAGGCAGCCCTATGGCTACACCTTC. As protein: CASGSLRQPYGYTF. V gene TRBV6-5 combines with J gene TRBJ1-2; D gene uncertain. Germline lookup yields CDR1 MNHEY and CDR2 SVGAGI. V lost 8 bases to trimming and J lost 4 bases, with 17 bases between them. The CDR3 is made up of 14 amino acids.

This clone has only one observation. This chain uses TRBV6-5 with TRBJ1-3, with TRBD1 matching over 9 bases. The J segment lost 1 base and the V segment lost 5 bases, leaving 3 bases of the junction unmatched. Germline CDR1 is MNHEY and CDR2 is SVGAGI. This CDR3 is 15 amino acids long. In DNA, the CDR3 is TGTGCCAGCAGTACAGGACAGGGGTCTGGAAACACCATATATTTT. Translation gives CASSTGQGSGNTIYF.

V usage is TRBV3-1 (or the pseudogene TRBV3-2) and J usage is TRBJ2-6; 8 positions agree with TRBD1. The ends lost 2 bases at V and 2 bases at J; junction bases unmatched: 2. Germline V gene lookup returns CDR1 LGHDT and CDR2 YNNKEL (reference sequence). The CDR3 spans 16 residues. The CDR3 DNA follows: TGTGCCAGCAGCCAACCACAGGGGGCTGGGGCCAACGTCCTGACTTTC. This translates into CASSQPQGAGANVLTF.

This chain connects TRBV3-1 (or the pseudogene TRBV3-2) to TRBJ2-1, with 14 bases fitting TRBD2. There are 17 residues in the CDR3. Per the germline V gene, CDR1 is LGHDT and CDR2 is YNNKEL (reference sequence). V lost 0 bases, J lost 12 bases, and 10 bases stayed unmatched. The CDR3 nucleotides are TGTGCCAGCAGCCAAGAGTCCGGGACTAGCGGGGGCGGGGGGCAGTTCTTC. Its protein is CASSQESGTSGGGGQFF.